The entry below describes one TCR beta chain. What antigen it recognizes has not been identified. No base-level quality is on record; no much larger clone is a single base apart. Starting from 450 to 500 ng total RNA, TCRbeta-specific cDNA was produced by reverse transcription with a constant-region primer and ProtoScript II reverse transcriptase. TCRbeta libraries were built with three nested multiplex PCR rounds, a slightly modified ARM-PCR procedure. Sample barcodes and Illumina adapters were attached in a final 25-cycle PCR using Deep VentR polymerase. Before sequencing, amplicons between 200 and 500 bp were purified from gel using a QIAquick gel extraction kit. An Illumina HiSeq 2500 was used to sequence the TCRbeta amplicons, generating 250-bp paired-end reads. The paper's processing steps were these. Reads were quality-trimmed with Trimmomatic v0.33, and paired reads were merged with FLASH v1.2.11 to recover full CDR3 sequences. MiGEC v1.2.1b assigned V, D and J germline segments to the rearranged TCRbeta sequences. Clonotype statistics and Shannon-Wiener diversity indices were calculated with VDJtools v1.0.0. Except for diversity analysis, only each sample's 250 most abundant clonotypes were used in subsequent analyses to reduce sampling bias. In TCRdb, the public reads were trimmed at Q25 with fastp and aligned with MiXCR, with productive beta chains retained. Each CDR3 protein gets just one entry, which takes the most common genes and DNA from the rows behind it. The V and J calls follow TCRdb's processing rather than the paper's. The sample table records around 330,000 distinct CDR3 sequences; about three fifths of these occur just once. The ten top clones hold over 15% of the sample.

The sample belongs to a study of tumor-infiltrating lymphocytes in primary liver carcinoma (dated by TCRdb to the late 2010s). Regarding the complete study: Between November 2015 and March 2016, about 5 patients in China with histopathologically diagnosed primary liver carcinoma had their tumors surgically resected. For each liver tumor, the study sampled five regions along with adjacent normal tissue and blood, and applied TCRbeta repertoire sequencing, expression microarrays and whole-exome sequencing. Technical replicate repertoires showed high reproducibility, with mean shared-clone rates near 0.89 and correlation coefficients above 0.95. A total of 35 specimens from 5 patients underwent TCRbeta repertoire sequencing, comprising about 25 tumor regions, 5 adjacent noncancerous liver tissues and 5 peripheral blood samples. Of the five patients, three men and two women aged 30 to 69 years, four had hepatocellular carcinoma and one had combined HCC and intrahepatic cholangiocarcinoma. Samples yielded roughly 3.5 to 7.13 million productive TCRbeta reads; read depth did not differ significantly between tissue types. The five patients had tumors staged T1-T3 N0M0, with maximum diameters ranging from about 4.2 to 11 cm.

Blood RNA was extracted from unsorted whole blood using TRIzol reagent, and germline DNA was obtained with the DNeasy Blood & Tissue kit. At the time of sampling, the patients had chronic HBV infection and had not received any treatment. Before surgery, roughly 3.7 milliliters of peripheral blood were collected into K2EDTA tubes. The study at large found these results: Consistent with antigen-driven expansion, pairs of tumor regions showed higher repertoire overlap (mean roughly 36%) than either tumor-adjacent pairs (around 17%) or tumor-blood pairs (around 15%). Only four or five patients were included in the study, and the authors note that the findings should be validated in a larger study. A significantly larger repertoire fraction was made up by the top 250 clones in tumors than in blood (p = 0.039). Since the samples were bulk and unsorted, there was no way to compare CD4+ and CD8+ T cell repertoires. Because sequencing covered only the TCR beta chain and unpaired alpha chains were not captured, true repertoire diversity is likely underestimated.

This TCR came from a woman aged 25 to 45 with primary liver carcinoma and hepatitis B virus infection. Specimen: peripheral blood.

For the CDR3, the sequence is CSVKRDRSQETQYF. The DNA is TGCAGCGTTAAACGCGACAGGTCCCAAGAGACCCAGTACTTC. This sequence uses TRBV29-1 and TRBJ2-5; a tentative D call is TRBD1 (6 bases match). Its CDR3 holds 14 amino acids, cysteine through phenylalanine. CDR3 DNA is the only sequence kept; it has 42 bases, read in frame from the first base. The V end loses 5 bases and the J end loses 1 base, and a stretch of 14 bases separates them. In the germline V gene, CDR1 corresponds to SQVTM and CDR2 to ANQGSEA.